Reported below is one T cell receptor beta chain. The data stem from a study of PD-1 blockade in classical Hodgkin lymphoma. The time point was: cycle 4 day 1 (C4D1), after more than five weeks of nivolumab. Brentuximab vedotin exposure varied, and every patient relapsed after autologous stem cell transplantation. V lost 3 bases, J lost 9 bases, and 12 bases lay in between. The CDR3 is 14 amino acids. Germline loops: CDR1 WSHSY, CDR2 SAAADI. Generated by immunoSEQ multiplex PCR, the TCRdb table keeps only in-frame clones and is missing some. This sample yields 90,000 to 140,000 clones, of which around 90% are seen a single time; 15% to 20% belongs to the top ten.

This sequence was found in a human donor with classical Hodgkin lymphoma. Sequencing used peripheral blood mononuclear cells (PBMCs), obtained before the fourth cycle of nivolumab. The genes are TRBV10-2 and TRBJ1-6; possible D gene TRBD1, 5 bases. As DNA, the CDR3 is TGCGCCAGCAGTGAAAACAGGCGCGGTTCACCCCTCCACTTT. It specifies CASSENRRGSPLHF.